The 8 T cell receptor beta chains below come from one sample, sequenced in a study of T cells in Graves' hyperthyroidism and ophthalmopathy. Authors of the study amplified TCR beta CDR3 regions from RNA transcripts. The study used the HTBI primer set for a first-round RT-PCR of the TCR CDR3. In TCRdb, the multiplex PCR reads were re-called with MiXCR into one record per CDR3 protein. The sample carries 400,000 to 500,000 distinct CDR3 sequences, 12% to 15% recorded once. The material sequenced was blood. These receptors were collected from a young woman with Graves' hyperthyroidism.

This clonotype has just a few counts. The CDR3 DNA reads as TGTGCCAGCAGTTCTACAGGGGCCCGCCGGACTAGGGAGAGGGGCGAGCAGTACTTC. Its protein is CASSSTGARRTRERGEQYF. The chain uses TRBV6-2 or TRBV6-3 and TRBJ2-7; D may match TRBD1 or TRBD2 (7 bases each). The CDR3 is 19 amino acids. Deletions cut 4 bases from V and 6 bases from J, with 31 bases between. In germline, CDR1 is MNHEY, CDR2 SVGEGT.

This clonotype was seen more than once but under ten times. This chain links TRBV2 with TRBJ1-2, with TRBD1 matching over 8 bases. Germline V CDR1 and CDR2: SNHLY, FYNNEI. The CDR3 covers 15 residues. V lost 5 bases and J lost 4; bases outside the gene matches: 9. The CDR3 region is CASSTPQGAFYGYTF. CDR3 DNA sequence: TGTGCCAGCAGTACCCCCCAGGGGGCCTTCTATGGCTACACCTTC.

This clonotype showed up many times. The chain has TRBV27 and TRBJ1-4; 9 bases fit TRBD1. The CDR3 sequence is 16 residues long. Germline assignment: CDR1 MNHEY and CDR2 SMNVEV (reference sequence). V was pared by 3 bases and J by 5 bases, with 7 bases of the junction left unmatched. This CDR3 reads CASSLFPGQGNEKLFF. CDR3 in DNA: TGTGCCAGCAGTTTGTTTCCGGGACAGGGCAATGAAAAACTGTTTTTT.

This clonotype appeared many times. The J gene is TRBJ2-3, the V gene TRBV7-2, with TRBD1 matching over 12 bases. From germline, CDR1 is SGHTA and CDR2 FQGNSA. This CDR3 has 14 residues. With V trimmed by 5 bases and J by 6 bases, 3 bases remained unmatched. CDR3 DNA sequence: TGTGCCAGCAGCCGGGACAGGGGGCGTGATACGCAGTATTTT. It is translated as CASSRDRGRDTQYF.

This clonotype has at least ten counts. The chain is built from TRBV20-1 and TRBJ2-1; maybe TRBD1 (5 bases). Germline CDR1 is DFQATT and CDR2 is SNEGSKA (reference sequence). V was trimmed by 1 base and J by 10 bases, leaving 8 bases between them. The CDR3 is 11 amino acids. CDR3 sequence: CSARGPGEQFF. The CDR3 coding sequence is TGCAGTGCTAGAGGGCCAGGGGAGCAGTTCTTC.

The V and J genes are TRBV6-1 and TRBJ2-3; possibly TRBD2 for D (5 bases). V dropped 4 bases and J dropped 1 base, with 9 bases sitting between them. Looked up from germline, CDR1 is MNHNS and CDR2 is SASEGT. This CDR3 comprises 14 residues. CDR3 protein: CASSALGGTDTQYF. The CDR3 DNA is TGTGCCAGCAGTGCGCTCGGGGGCACAGATACGCAGTATTTT.

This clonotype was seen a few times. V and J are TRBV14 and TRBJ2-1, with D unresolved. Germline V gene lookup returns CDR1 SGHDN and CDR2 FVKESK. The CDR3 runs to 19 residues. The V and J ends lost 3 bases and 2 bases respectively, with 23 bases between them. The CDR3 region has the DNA TGTGCCAGCAGCCACTCCCATGGCAGGAGCCCGTTTACCTACAATGAGCAGTTCTTC. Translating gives CASSHSHGRSPFTYNEQFF.

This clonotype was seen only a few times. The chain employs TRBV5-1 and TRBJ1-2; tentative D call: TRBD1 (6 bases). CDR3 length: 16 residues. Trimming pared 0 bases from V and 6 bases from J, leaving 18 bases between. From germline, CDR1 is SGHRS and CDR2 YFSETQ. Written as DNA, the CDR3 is TGCGCCAGCAGCTTGGGGGGGGGCGCTACCTTGAATGGCTACACCTTC. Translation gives CASSLGGGATLNGYTF.